These 27 T cell receptor beta chains came from one sample sequenced in a study of early T cells in non-severe SARS-CoV-2 infection (dated by TCRdb to 2020 to 2023). Libraries were constructed by 5' RACE. TCRdb lists the instrument as NextSeq 500. The public reads were quality trimmed at Q25 with fastp and then assembled into clones with MiXCR by TCRdb, keeping productive beta chains. Here each entry gathers all rows of one CDR3 protein and keeps the most common genes and DNA. This sample lists more than 55,000 distinct CDR3 sequences; 3.5% to 6% were detected once. Approximately 3.6% of the sample rests with the top ten. The sample consisted of whole blood, taken at baseline. The receptors stem from an adult who was a healthcare worker with PCR-confirmed SARS-CoV-2 infection or an uninfected control (not recorded which). The donor label of this sample is uncertain.

DNA of the CDR3: TGCGCCAGCAGCTTAGGACAGGGGTACCAAGAGACCCAGTACTTC. This translates into CASSLGQGYQETQYF. The chain recombines TRBV5-1 with TRBJ2-5; 9 bases match TRBD1. Germline V lookup: CDR1 SGHRS, CDR2 YFSETQ. Trimming removed 2 bases from V and 0 bases from J; junction bases left unmatched: 2. The CDR3 runs 15 residues.

This clonotype turned up a few times. The junction departs from the called germline gene at one end, perhaps through a read error. V is TRBV7-7 and J is TRBJ2-5; D tentatively reads TRBD1 or TRBD2 (6 bases each). The CDR3 totals 16 residues. Per germline, CDR1 SSHAT and CDR2 FNYEAQ (reference sequence). CDR3 coding DNA: TGTGCTAGCAGCTCCGTAAACGGGGGCGCGGAAGAGACCCAGTACTTC. Translation: CASSSVNGGAEETQYF.

This clonotype was observed at least ten times. This chain uses TRBV4-1 with TRBJ1-2; D is uncertain. Germline V gene sequence: CDR1 MGHRA, CDR2 YSYEKL. V lost 0 bases to trimming and J lost 6 bases, with 20 bases between them. The length of the CDR3 is 17 residues. CDR3 DNA sequence: TGCGCCAGCAGCCAAGACGGAGGGTCGAAATGGTTCAATGGCTACACCTTC. Translated, it gives CASSQDGGSKWFNGYTF.

This clonotype was found many times. The rearrangement uses TRBV20-1 and TRBJ2-7, with a weak D call TRBD1 (6 bases). This CDR3 is built from 14 residues. Germline V gene sequence: CDR1 DFQATT, CDR2 SNEGSKA (reference sequence). V lost 2 bases to trimming and J lost 0 bases, with 11 bases between them. The chain's CDR3 is CSARPLDSSYEQYF. The CDR3 DNA reads TGCAGTGCTAGACCCCTGGACAGCTCCTACGAGCAGTACTTC.

In its sample, this clonotype was seen many times. The rearrangement joins TRBV19 to TRBJ2-1; D gene ambiguous. Germline CDR1 is LNHDA and CDR2 is SQIVND (reference sequence). V dropped 5 bases and J dropped 2 bases, with 7 bases sitting between them. This CDR3 is 13 amino acids long. For the CDR3, the DNA is TGTGCCAGTAGTCGTGGGACCTACAATGAGCAGTTCTTC. This sequence encodes CASSRGTYNEQFF.

The V gene is TRBV12-3 or TRBV12-4, the J gene TRBJ1-5; 7 bases fit TRBD1. V lost 5 bases and J lost 4; bases outside the gene matches: 8. The CDR3 runs 15 residues. CDR3 nucleotide sequence: TGTGCCAGCAGTGGACGGACAGGAGATAATCAGCCCCAGCATTTT. It yields the protein CASSGRTGDNQPQHF.

This clonotype was counted only a few times. The chain carries TRBV5-1 and TRBJ1-2; tentative D call: TRBD1 (5 bases). Looked up from germline, CDR1 is SGHRS and CDR2 is YFSETQ. CDR3 size: 13 residues. With 5 bases removed from V and 3 bases from J, the gap between germline ends came to 11 bases. The CDR3 spells CASSQGGDYGYTF. The CDR3 region has the DNA TGCGCCAGCAGTCAGGGCGGGGACTATGGCTACACCTTC.

This clonotype was observed many times. The chain is built from TRBV28 and TRBJ1-6; TRBD1 matches 8 bases. The CDR3 consists of 15 residues. The ends lost 5 bases at V and 8 bases at J; junction bases unmatched: 8. Germline CDR1 is MDHEN and CDR2 is SYDVKM. The CDR3 protein is CASSPPQGADSPLHF. The CDR3 DNA is TGTGCCAGCAGTCCACCCCAGGGGGCGGATTCACCCCTCCACTTT.

Many counts were recorded for this clonotype. The rearrangement joins TRBV20-1 to TRBJ2-5, with D hard to call. Germline CDR1 and CDR2: DFQATT and SNEGSKA (reference sequence). Trimming left V 6 bases short and J 5 bases short, with 10 bases between. The CDR3 runs to 11 residues. CDR3 protein: CSAGSMETQYF. DNA of the CDR3: TGCAGTGCCGGTTCTATGGAGACCCAGTACTTC.

This clonotype was picked up a small number of times. The chain recombines TRBV2 with TRBJ2-7; D might be TRBD1 (6 bases). Germline V gene lookup returns CDR1 SNHLY and CDR2 FYNNEI. V was cut by 1 base and J by 12 bases, with 22 bases left in between. The CDR3 has 15 residues. Written as DNA, the CDR3 is TGTGCCAGCAGTGAAGAGGACAGTTTGGGCCGCCGATCGTACTTC. It yields the protein CASSEEDSLGRRSYF.

At least ten counts were recorded for this clonotype. The chain recombines TRBV7-2 with TRBJ2-1; tentative D call: TRBD2 (7 bases). In germline, CDR1 is SGHTA, CDR2 FQGNSA. The CDR3 covers 18 residues. The V end was cut by 5 bases, the J end by 3 bases, with 23 bases between. In DNA, the CDR3 is TGTGCCAGCAGCCCGATAGGGCCCGGGGGGCGAGGCTACAATGAGCAGTTCTTC. Its translation is CASSPIGPGGRGYNEQFF. Using reference TRBV7-2 and TRBJ2-1 for the parts outside the CDR3, the full variable domain is GAGVSQSPSNKVTEKGKDVELRCDPISGHTALYWYRQSLGQGLEFLIYFQGNSAPDKSGLPSDRFSAERTGGSVSTLTIQRTQQEDSAVYLCASSPIGPGGRGYNEQFFGPGTRLTVL.

This clonotype was recorded at least ten times. The chain couples TRBV20-1 to TRBJ1-6, with D tentatively TRBD1 (6 bases). In germline, CDR1 is DFQATT, CDR2 SNEGSKA (reference sequence). Trimming cost V 6 bases and J 0 bases, with 12 bases left between them. The CDR3 runs 15 residues. CDR3 sequence (DNA): TGCAGTGCACGCCGGGACAACTCCTATAATTCACCCCTCCACTTT. Protein product: CSARRDNSYNSPLHF.

This clonotype appeared a few times. This chain connects TRBV5-1 to TRBJ1-1, with D uncertain. The CDR3 length is 13 residues. Trimming removed 3 bases at V and 8 bases at J, with 14 bases between. CDR1 SGHRS and CDR2 YFSETQ come from the germline V gene. CDR3 sequence reads: CASSWRTEGEAFF. The CDR3 region has the DNA TGCGCCAGCAGCTGGAGGACCGAAGGAGAAGCTTTCTTT.

This clonotype showed up many times. V and J are TRBV6-2 or TRBV6-3 and TRBJ1-1; 8 bases fit TRBD1. Germline CDR1 is MNHEY and CDR2 is SVGEGT. V shed 8 bases and J 4 bases; nucleotides not matched to a gene: 15. The CDR3 runs 16 residues. CDR3 in amino acids: CASCTSPGQGSTEAFF. The CDR3 DNA follows: TGTGCCAGCTGTACCTCCCCAGGACAGGGTAGCACTGAAGCTTTCTTT.

This chain uses TRBV2 with TRBJ2-7; D may match TRBD1 or TRBD2 (5 bases each). This CDR3 is built from 13 residues. CDR1 and CDR2 (germline): SNHLY, FYNNEI. Trimming took off 5 bases at V and 5 bases at J, with 13 bases between the two ends. CDR3 coding DNA: TGTGCCAGCAGTCGTCAGGGAGTCCACGAGCAGTACTTC. This encodes CASSRQGVHEQYF.

This clonotype was seen repeatedly, ten times or more. This chain joins TRBV12-3 or TRBV12-4 and TRBJ2-7; D not resolved. CDR3 length: 14 amino acids. V gave up 2 bases and J gave up 1 base, with 9 bases separating them. The CDR3 DNA follows: TGTGCCAGCAGTTTATCCCCAGCATCCTACGAGCAGTACTTC. This sequence encodes CASSLSPASYEQYF.

This clonotype was recorded at least ten times. The chain uses TRBV6-2 or TRBV6-3 and TRBJ2-5, with D tentatively TRBD2 (5 bases). The CDR3 runs to 14 residues. Germline lookup yields CDR1 MNHEY and CDR2 SVGEGT. Trimming took off 6 bases at V and 7 bases at J, with 18 bases between the two ends. The CDR3 region has the DNA TGTGCCAGCAGCCCGGACTCGGACGCGGGGACCCAGTACTTC. Translating it yields CASSPDSDAGTQYF.

The rearrangement uses TRBV4-3 and TRBJ2-7, with 7 bases aligning to TRBD2. The CDR3 spans 15 residues. The ends lost 0 bases at V and 2 bases at J; junction bases unmatched: 4. From germline, CDR1 is LGHNA and CDR2 YSLEER. The CDR3 spells CASSQDWAGAYEQYF. The CDR3 DNA sequence: TGCGCCAGCAGCCAAGATTGGGCGGGAGCCTACGAGCAGTACTTC.

The V gene is TRBV3-1, the J gene TRBJ1-4, with 10 bases aligning to TRBD1. The V and J ends lost 4 bases and 0 bases, in that order; junction bases with no gene match: 5. CDR3 length: 17 residues. Germline CDR1 and CDR2: LGHDT and YNNKEL (reference sequence). CDR3 loop: CASSPRDRGATNEKLFF. CDR3 DNA sequence: TGTGCCAGCAGCCCCCGGGACAGGGGTGCAACTAATGAAAAACTGTTTTTT.

This clonotype was seen many times. This chain links TRBV6-6 with TRBJ1-1; a weak D match, TRBD1 (6 bases). The CDR3 length is 14 residues. V was cut by 0 bases and J by 11 bases, with 16 bases left in between. Per germline, CDR1 MNHNY and CDR2 SVGAGI (reference sequence). This CDR3 reads CASSYSGQQPSAFF. CDR3 DNA: TGTGCCAGCAGTTACTCCGGACAGCAACCCTCGGCTTTCTTT.

This clonotype showed up many times. The chain has TRBV11-2 and TRBJ2-7; D may be TRBD2 (6 bases). The germline gives CDR1 SGHAT, CDR2 FQNNGV. V was cut by 1 base and J by 2 bases, with 12 bases left in between. This CDR3 region has 15 residues. In DNA form, the CDR3 reads TGTGCCAGCAGCTTAGTCGGGGGATTCGCCTACGAGCAGTACTTC. It encodes CASSLVGGFAYEQYF.

V gene TRBV2 combines with J gene TRBJ2-3; D remains ambiguous. In germline, CDR1 is SNHLY, CDR2 FYNNEI. This CDR3 contains 13 residues. V was shortened by 7 bases and J by 1 base, with 9 bases between the two germline ends. CDR3 nucleotides: TGTGCCAGCAATGTCGGACGCACAGATACGCAGTATTTT. Translating it yields CASNVGRTDTQYF.

This clonotype was recorded at least ten times. The chain uses TRBV30 and TRBJ2-1, with D unresolved. This CDR3 has 14 residues. Germline lookup yields CDR1 GTSNPN and CDR2 SVGIG (reference sequence). CDR3 nucleotide sequence: TGTGCTTCAAACCCGGGTAGTTCCTACAATGAGCAGTTCTTC. Translated, it gives CASNPGSSYNEQFF.

This clonotype has at least ten counts. The chain combines TRBV6-5 with TRBJ1-1; tentative D call: TRBD1 (6 bases). Germline V gives CDR1 MNHEY, CDR2 SVGAGI. The V end was cut by 8 bases, the J end by 8 bases, with 24 bases between. The CDR3 loop spans 15 amino acids. The CDR3 bases are TGTGCCAGCTGGATAACAGGGTACGGACTTAGGGAAGCTTTCTTT. Translation gives CASWITGYGLREAFF.

This clonotype was detected ten times or more. The CDR3 spells CSASGGQSNQPQHF. CDR3 DNA sequence: TGCAGTGCTAGCGGCGGGCAGAGCAATCAGCCCCAGCATTTT. The genes are TRBV20-1 and TRBJ1-5, with no clear D. The germline V and J ends were trimmed by 3 bases and 1 base, with 10 bases remaining between them. The CDR3 covers 14 residues. The V gene's germline CDR1 is DFQATT and CDR2 SNEGSKA (reference sequence).

About this clonotype itself: With a much larger clone just one base away, this may be a read error. J is TRBJ2-5 and V is TRBV11-1, with 8 bases identical to TRBD2. V lost 4 bases, J lost 5 bases, and 6 bases stayed unmatched. Germline CDR1 is SGHAT and CDR2 is FQDESV (reference sequence). The CDR3 contains 14 residues. CDR3 nucleotides: TGTGCCAGCAGCTCCGGGACTAGTAGTGAGACCCAGTACTTC. It specifies CASSSGTSSETQYF.

At least ten counts were recorded for this clonotype. The gene calls are TRBV13 and TRBJ1-2; TRBD1 matches 7 bases. With V trimmed by 4 bases and J by 0 bases, 8 bases remained unmatched. Germline-derived CDR1 and CDR2 are PRHDT and FYEKMQ (reference sequence). This CDR3 has 16 amino acids. This chain's CDR3 is CASSSGTALPNYGYTF. The CDR3 DNA is TGTGCCAGCAGCTCCGGGACAGCCCTTCCTAACTATGGCTACACCTTC.